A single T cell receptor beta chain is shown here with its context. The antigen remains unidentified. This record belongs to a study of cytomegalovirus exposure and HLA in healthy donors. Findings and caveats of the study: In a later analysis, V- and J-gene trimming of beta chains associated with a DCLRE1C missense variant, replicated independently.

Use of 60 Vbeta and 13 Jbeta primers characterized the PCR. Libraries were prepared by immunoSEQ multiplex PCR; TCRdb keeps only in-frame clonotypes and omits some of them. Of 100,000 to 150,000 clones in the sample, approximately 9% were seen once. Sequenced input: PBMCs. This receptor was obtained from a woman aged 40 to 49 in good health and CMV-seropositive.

This chain's CDR3 is CASSYSQGTYGYTF. The CDR3 DNA is TGTGCCAGCAGTTATTCACAGGGGACCTATGGCTACACCTTC. The chain uses TRBV6-5 and TRBJ1-2; 7 bases fit TRBD1. CDR3 size: 14 residues. After removal of 3 bases from V and 4 bases from J, the junction contained 5 bases not matched to a gene. Germline assignment: CDR1 MNHEY and CDR2 SVGAGI.